This T cell receptor beta chain was documented in a study of blood T cell repertoires in COVID-19. This table comes from immunoSEQ multiplex PCR, and its TCRdb copy is limited to in-frame clones, with some not included. This table holds 210,000 or so clones, roughly 85% found once. In its sample, this clone was seen a few times. Germline CDR1 and CDR2: WSHSY and SAAADI. The CDR3 extends over 15 amino acids. Trimming took 0 bases from V and 2 from J, leaving 8 bases between them. The receptor was derived from a man between 50 and 59 years old with COVID-19, enrolled during active disease. The chain employs TRBV10-2 and TRBJ1-5, with D tentatively TRBD1 (6 bases). Source material: peripheral blood. This CDR3 is CASSESRQGNQPQHF. The CDR3, as DNA: TGCGCCAGCAGTGAGTCGCGACAGGGCAATCAGCCCCAGCATTTT.